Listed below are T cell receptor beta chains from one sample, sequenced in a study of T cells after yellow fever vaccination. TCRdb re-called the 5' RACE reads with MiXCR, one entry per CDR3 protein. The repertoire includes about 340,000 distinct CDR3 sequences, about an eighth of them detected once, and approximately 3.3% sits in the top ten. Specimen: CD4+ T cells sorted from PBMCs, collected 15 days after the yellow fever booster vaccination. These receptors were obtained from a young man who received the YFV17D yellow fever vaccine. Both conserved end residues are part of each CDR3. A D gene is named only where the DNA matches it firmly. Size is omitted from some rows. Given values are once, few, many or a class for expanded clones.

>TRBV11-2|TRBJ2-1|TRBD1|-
CASSRIRTGENEQFF
TGTGCCAGCAGCCGGATCAGGACAGGGGAAAATGAGCAGTTCTTC
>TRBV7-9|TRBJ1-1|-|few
CASTRGNTEAFF
TGTGCCAGCACCAGGGGGAACACTGAAGCTTTCTTT
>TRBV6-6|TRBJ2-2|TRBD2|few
CASSPSGGRTGELFF
TGTGCCAGCAGCCCTAGCGGGGGGAGGACCGGGGAGCTGTTTTTT
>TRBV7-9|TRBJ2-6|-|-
CASSSTWGHLDWSGANVLTF
TGTGCCAGCAGCTCCACCTGGGGACACCTTGATTGGTCTGGGGCCAACGTCCTGACTTTC
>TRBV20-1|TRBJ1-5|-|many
CSARGSLGNQPQHF
TGCAGTGCTAGGGGGAGTCTAGGCAATCAGCCCCAGCATTTT
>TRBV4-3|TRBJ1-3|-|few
CASSQLASSGNTIYF
TGCGCCAGCAGCCAATTGGCGAGCTCTGGAAACACCATATATTTT
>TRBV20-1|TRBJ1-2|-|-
CSARAGNGYGYTF
TGCAGTGCTAGAGCGGGTAACGGCTATGGCTACACCTTC
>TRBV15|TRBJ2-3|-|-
CATRAPGADTQYF
TGTGCCACCAGAGCCCCTGGGGCAGATACGCAGTATTTT
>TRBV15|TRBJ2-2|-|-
CATSNNRDGELFF
TGTGCCACCAGCAACAACAGGGACGGGGAGCTGTTTTTT
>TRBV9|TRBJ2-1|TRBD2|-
CASSVVGSGGYNEQFF
TGTGCCAGCAGCGTAGTTGGTAGCGGGGGGTACAATGAGCAGTTCTTC
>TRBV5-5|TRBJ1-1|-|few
CASSLTGLTEAFF
TGTGCCAGCAGCTTGACAGGCCTCACTGAAGCTTTCTTT
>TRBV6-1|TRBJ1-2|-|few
CASGGDRGGYTF
TGTGCCAGCGGGGGGGACCGTGGAGGCTACACCTTC
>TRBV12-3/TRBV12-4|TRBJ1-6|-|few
CASSLGPGLVF
TGTGCCAGCAGTTTAGGGCCAGGGCTCGTTTTT
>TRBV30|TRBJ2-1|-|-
CAWSFLREEQFF
TGTGCCTGGAGTTTCTTAAGGGAGGAGCAGTTCTTC
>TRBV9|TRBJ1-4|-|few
CASSQGNNEKLFF
TGTGCCAGCAGTCAGGGGAATAATGAAAAACTGTTTTTT
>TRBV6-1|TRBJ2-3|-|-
CASTPERGTDTQYF
TGTGCCAGCACCCCAGAACGCGGGACAGATACGCAGTATTTT
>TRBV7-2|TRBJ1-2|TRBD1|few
CASTHRDSYNGYTF
TGTGCCAGCACCCACCGGGACAGCTATAACGGCTACACCTTC
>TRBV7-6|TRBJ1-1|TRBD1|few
CSSSRGLRRINTEAFF
TGTTCCAGCAGCAGGGGGCTACGGAGAATCAACACTGAAGCTTTCTTT
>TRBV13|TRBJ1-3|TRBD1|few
CASSPGTAVTIYF
TGTGCCAGCAGCCCGGGGACAGCCGTCACCATATATTTT
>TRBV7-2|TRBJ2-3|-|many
CASSTGTSGVVDTQYF
TGTGCCAGCAGCACAGGGACTTCTGGGGTCGTAGATACGCAGTATTTT
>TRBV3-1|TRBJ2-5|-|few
CASSQDRPERSRETQYF
TGTGCCAGCAGCCAAGATCGTCCGGAGAGGTCTAGGGAGACCCAGTACTTC
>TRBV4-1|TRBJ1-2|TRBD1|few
CASSQYAGQGYGYTF
TGCGCCAGCAGCCAATATGCGGGACAGGGTTATGGCTACACCTTC
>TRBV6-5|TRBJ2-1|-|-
CASTGRRNEQFF
TGTGCCAGCACTGGACGGAGGAATGAGCAGTTCTTC